Below are 10 T cell receptor beta chains sequenced from a single sample in a study of vaccination effects on CD4 cells after COVID-19. Using immunoSEQ multiplex PCR, the repertoire was profiled, and TCRdb retains in-frame clones only, with some absent. The sample lists around 14,000 clones; 72% were seen once. After expansion with viral peptide pools in the ViraFEST assay, antigen-specific CD4+ T cells were sequenced. CD4+ T cell isolation took place after approximately 11 days of culture. Participants got two doses of BNT162b2 or mRNA-1273 vaccine. These receptors' targets are unknown. This sample comprised CD4+ T cells from PBMCs cultured with SARS-CoV-2 spike peptides, obtained after COVID-19 vaccination. These receptors were taken from a human donor who received a COVID-19 vaccine.

The chain is built from TRBV7-2 and TRBJ1-1; no clear D. V was trimmed by 4 bases and J by 3 bases, leaving 3 bases between them. CDR1 and CDR2 from the germline V gene are SGHTA and FQGNSA. This CDR3 spans 11 amino acids. CDR3 in DNA: TGTGCCAGCAGCTCCTACACTGAAGCTTTCTTT. Protein product: CASSSYTEAFF.

The chain is built from TRBV15 and TRBJ2-1; D is ambiguous. The CDR3 totals 16 residues. Germline V gene data show CDR1 as LNHNV and CDR2 as YYDKDF (reference sequence). V was pared by 0 bases and J by 0 bases, with 9 bases between. CDR3 in DNA: TGTGCCACCAGCAGAGACCGGTCAAGCTCCTACAATGAGCAGTTCTTC. It translates to CATSRDRSSSYNEQFF.

The chain has TRBV28 and TRBJ1-1, with 11 bases that match TRBD1. Germline CDR1 and CDR2: MDHEN and SYDVKM. The V gene end was trimmed by 6 bases and the J gene end by 6 bases; junction bases not matched to a gene: 9. CDR3 length: 15 amino acids. The DNA for the CDR3 is TGTGCCAGCAGGAGTAGGACAGGGGGCCTCGCTGAAGCTTTCTTT. Translated: CASRSRTGGLAEAFF.

The chain uses TRBV15 and TRBJ2-4; tentative D call: TRBD1 (5 bases). This CDR3 has 15 residues. The V end lost 6 bases, the J end lost 0 bases, and 12 bases lay between the germline ends. Per germline, CDR1 LNHNV and CDR2 YYDKDF (reference sequence). The CDR3 here is CATRKGDSAKNIQYF. For the CDR3, the DNA is TGTGCCACCAGGAAAGGGGATTCAGCCAAAAACATTCAGTACTTC.

This clone has a single count. The CDR3 sequence is CASTSINEKLFF. In nucleotides, the CDR3 is TGTGCCAGCACTTCGATCAATGAAAAACTGTTTTTT. The rearrangement uses TRBV6-5 and TRBJ1-4; D remains unclear. This CDR3 is 12 amino acids long. Germline V gives CDR1 MNHEY, CDR2 SVGAGI. Trimming took 7 bases from V and 5 from J, leaving 8 bases between them.

On this clone: The junction shows a germline mismatch at one end, possibly a read error. This chain links TRBV2 with TRBJ2-1, with a weak D call TRBD2 (6 bases). Germline V gene lookup returns CDR1 SNHLY and CDR2 FYNNEI. This CDR3 is 13 amino acids long. CDR3 in DNA: TGTGCCAGCACCTTTGACTCGGGGGACCCCCGGCTCTTC. Its protein product is CASTFDSGDPRLF. Full variable domain (remainder filled in from reference TRBV2 and TRBJ2-1): EPEVTQTPSHQVTQMGQEVILRCVPISNHLYFYWYRQILGQKVEFLVSFYNNEISEKSEIFDDQFSVERPDGSNFTLKIRSTKLEDSAMYFCASTFDSGDPRLFGPGTRLTVL.

V and J are TRBV30 and TRBJ1-2, with 9 bases lining up with TRBD1. CDR1 GTSNPN and CDR2 SVGIG come from the germline V gene (reference sequence). The ends lost 2 bases at V and 8 bases at J; junction bases unmatched: 12. The CDR3 extends over 15 amino acids. The CDR3 bases are TGTGCCTGGAGTTCCCGGGACAGGGCTCTTCGGGGCTACACCTTC. Protein: CAWSSRDRALRGYTF.

The chain joins TRBV6-5 to TRBJ2-3; no firm D call. The CDR3 is made up of 12 amino acids. Between the trimmed V and J ends, which lost 4 bases and 3 bases, there was a span of 5 bases. Germline V gives CDR1 MNHEY, CDR2 SVGAGI. The CDR3 DNA is TGTGCCAGCAGTTCCTATACAGATACGCAGTATTTT. Translation gives CASSSYTDTQYF.

J is TRBJ2-7 and V is TRBV28; 8 bases agree with TRBD1. The CDR3 sequence is 13 residues long. J gave up 7 bases and V 8 bases, and 10 bases lay outside the gene matches. CDR1 MDHEN and CDR2 SYDVKM come from the germline V gene. CDR3 nucleotide sequence: TGTGCCAGCCTTACAGGGGGTGCGACGGAGCAGTACTTC. Protein product: CASLTGGATEQYF.

The chain employs TRBV7-2 and TRBJ1-6; D uncertain. V lost 0 bases and J 5 bases, leaving 11 bases between the germline ends. Germline loops: CDR1 SGHTA, CDR2 FQGNSA. The length of the CDR3 is 16 residues. For the CDR3, the DNA is TGTGCCAGCAGCTTAGCGCGGAGGGAGAATAATTCACCCCTCCACTTT. This translates into CASSLARRENNSPLHF.